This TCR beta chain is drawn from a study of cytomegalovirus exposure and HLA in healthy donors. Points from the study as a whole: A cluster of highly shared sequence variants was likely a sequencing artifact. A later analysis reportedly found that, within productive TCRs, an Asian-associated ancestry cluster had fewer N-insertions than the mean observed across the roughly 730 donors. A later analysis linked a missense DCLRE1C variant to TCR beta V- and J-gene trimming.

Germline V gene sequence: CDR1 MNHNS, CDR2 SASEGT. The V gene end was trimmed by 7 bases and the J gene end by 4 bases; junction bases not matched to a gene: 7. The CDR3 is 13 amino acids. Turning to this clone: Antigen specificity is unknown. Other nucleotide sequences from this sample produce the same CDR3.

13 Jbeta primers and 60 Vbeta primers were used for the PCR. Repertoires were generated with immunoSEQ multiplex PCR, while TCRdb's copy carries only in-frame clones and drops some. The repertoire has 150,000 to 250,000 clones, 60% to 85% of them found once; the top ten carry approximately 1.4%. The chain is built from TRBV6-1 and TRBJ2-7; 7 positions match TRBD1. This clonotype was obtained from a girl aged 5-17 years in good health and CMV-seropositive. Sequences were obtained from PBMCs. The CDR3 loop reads CASNQGQYYEQYF. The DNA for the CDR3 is TGTGCCAGCAACCAGGGACAGTATTACGAGCAGTACTTC.